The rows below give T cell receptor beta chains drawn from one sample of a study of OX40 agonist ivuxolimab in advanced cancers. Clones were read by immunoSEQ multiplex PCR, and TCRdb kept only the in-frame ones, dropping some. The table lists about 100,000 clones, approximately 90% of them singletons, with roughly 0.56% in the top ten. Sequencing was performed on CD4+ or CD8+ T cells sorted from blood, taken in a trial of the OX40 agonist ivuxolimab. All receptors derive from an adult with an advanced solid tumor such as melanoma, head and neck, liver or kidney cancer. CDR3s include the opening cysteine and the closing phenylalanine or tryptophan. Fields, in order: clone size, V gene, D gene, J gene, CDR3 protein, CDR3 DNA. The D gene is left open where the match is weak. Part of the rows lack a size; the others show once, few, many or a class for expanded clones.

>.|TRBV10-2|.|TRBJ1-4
CASSQGRGEKLFF
TGCGCCAGCTCACAGGGACGTGGTGAAAAACTGTTTTTT
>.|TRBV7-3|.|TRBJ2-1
CASSFQGPSNEQFF
TGTGCCAGCAGCTTCCAAGGACCCTCCAATGAGCAGTTCTTC
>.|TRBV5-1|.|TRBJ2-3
CASSTLMTAWQYF
TGCGCCAGCAGCACCTTAATGACAGCCTGGCAGTATTTT
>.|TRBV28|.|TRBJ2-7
CASSPPGSGNSEQYF
TGTGCCAGCAGCCCCCCCGGTTCGGGAAATTCCGAGCAGTACTTC
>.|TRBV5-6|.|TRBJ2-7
CASSLQHVIYEQYF
TGTGCCAGCAGCTTGCAACATGTAATCTACGAGCAGTACTTC
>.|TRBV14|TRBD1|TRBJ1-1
CASSQVRATGASEAFF
TGTGCCAGCAGCCAAGTTAGGGCCACAGGGGCATCTGAAGCTTTCTTT
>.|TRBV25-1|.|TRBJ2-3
CASTSQGDTQYF
TGTGCCAGCACCTCGCAGGGGGATACGCAGTATTTT
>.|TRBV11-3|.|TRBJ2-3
CASSFRQAIDTQYF
TGTGCCAGCAGCTTTCGGCAGGCGATAGATACGCAGTATTTT
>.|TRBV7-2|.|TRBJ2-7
CASSYDYSSYEQYF
TGTGCCAGCAGCTACGACTATTCTTCATACGAGCAGTACTTC
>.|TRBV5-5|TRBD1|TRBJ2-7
CASRRPGQGVHEQYF
TGTGCCAGCAGAAGGCCGGGACAGGGAGTCCACGAGCAGTACTTC
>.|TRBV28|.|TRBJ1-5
CASSISNQPQHF
TGTGCCAGCAGTATAAGCAATCAGCCCCAGCATTTT
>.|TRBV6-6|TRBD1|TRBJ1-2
CASSYLTGGNGYTF
TGTGCCAGCAGTTACCTAACAGGGGGGAATGGCTACACCTTC
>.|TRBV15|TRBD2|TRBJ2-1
CATSRGGSRVDEQFF
TGTGCCACCAGCAGAGGCGGGAGTCGCGTAGATGAGCAGTTCTTC
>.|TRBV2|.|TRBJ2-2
CASSAKAGGELFF
TGTGCCAGCAGTGCGAAGGCGGGTGGGGAGCTGTTTTTT
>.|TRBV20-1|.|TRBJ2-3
CSAYGTDTQYF
TGCAGTGCTTACGGCACAGATACGCAGTATTTT
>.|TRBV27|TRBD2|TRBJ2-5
CASSLRGNLASGRTSVTQYF
TGTGCCAGCAGTTTGAGGGGTAATCTGGCTAGCGGGAGGACCTCCGTGACCCAGTACTTC
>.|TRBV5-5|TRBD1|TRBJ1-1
CASSRRGDTEAFF
TGTGCCAGCAGCCGCAGGGGGGACACTGAAGCTTTCTTT
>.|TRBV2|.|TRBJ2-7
CASRQGPDEQYF
TGTGCCAGCAGACAGGGTCCCGACGAGCAGTACTTC
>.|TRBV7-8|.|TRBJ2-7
CASSLRPGDYEQYF
TGTGCCAGCAGCTTAAGGCCGGGAGACTACGAGCAGTACTTC
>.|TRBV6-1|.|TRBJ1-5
CASSEGPSQPQHF
TGTGCCAGCAGTGAAGGGCCAAGTCAGCCCCAGCATTTT
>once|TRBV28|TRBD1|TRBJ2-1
CASSSTGTGSNEQFF
TGTGCCAGCAGCAGTACCGGGACAGGGTCCAATGAGCAGTTCTTC
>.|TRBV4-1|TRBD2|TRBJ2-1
CASSQDPGLAGVGYNEQFF
TGCGCCAGCAGCCAAGATCCAGGTCTAGCGGGAGTTGGCTACAATGAGCAGTTCTTC
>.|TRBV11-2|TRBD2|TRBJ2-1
CASSPWSSGENEQFF
TGTGCCAGCAGCCCCTGGAGTAGCGGGGAAAATGAGCAGTTCTTC
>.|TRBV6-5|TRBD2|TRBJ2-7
CASNRGVYEQYF
TGTGCCAGCAACCGGGGGGTCTACGAGCAGTACTTC
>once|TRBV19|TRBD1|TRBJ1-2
CASSTGTGTRRSGYTF
TGTGCCAGTAGTACCGGGACAGGAACGCGCCGATCAGGCTACACCTTC
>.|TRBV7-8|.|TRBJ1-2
CASSPRESPRGYGYTF
TGTGCCAGCAGCCCGAGAGAGAGTCCGCGCGGCTATGGCTACACCTTC
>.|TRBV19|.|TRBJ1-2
CASSMDSNYGYTF
TGTGCCAGTAGTATGGACAGTAACTATGGCTACACCTTC
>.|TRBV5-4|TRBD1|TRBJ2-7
CASSLPRAGGYEQYF
TGTGCCAGCAGCTTGCCTAGGGCAGGGGGCTACGAGCAGTACTTC
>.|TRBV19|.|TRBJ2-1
CASTESNEQFF
TGTGCCAGCACTGAGAGCAATGAGCAGTTCTTC
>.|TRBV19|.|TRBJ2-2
CASSIDRGGELFF
TGTGCCAGTAGTATAGATCGTGGAGGGGAGCTGTTTTTT
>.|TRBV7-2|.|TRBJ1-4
CASSQRGGRDEKLFF
TGTGCCAGCAGCCAAAGGGGTGGAAGGGATGAAAAACTGTTTTTT
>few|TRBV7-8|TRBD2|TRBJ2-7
CASSQLAGTYEQYF
TGTGCCAGCAGCCAATTAGCGGGAACCTACGAGCAGTACTTC
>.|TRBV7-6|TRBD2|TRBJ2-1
CASSLRHKQTGTSGHEQFF
TGTGCCAGCAGCTTAAGACATAAACAGACCGGGACTAGCGGCCATGAGCAGTTCTTC
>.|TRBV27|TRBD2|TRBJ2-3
CASSASSGSRTDTQYF
TGTGCCAGCAGTGCATCTAGCGGGAGTAGAACAGATACGCAGTATTTT
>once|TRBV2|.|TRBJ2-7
CASSEPQGGKGASYEQYF
TGTGCCAGCAGTGAACCCCAGGGGGGAAAGGGGGCCTCCTACGAGCAGTACTTC
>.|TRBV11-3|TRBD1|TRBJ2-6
CASSFDRASGANVLTF
TGTGCCAGCAGCTTCGACAGGGCCTCTGGGGCCAACGTCCTGACTTTC
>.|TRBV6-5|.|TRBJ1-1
CASSSGQTNMNTEAFF
TGTGCCAGCAGTTCTGGACAGACCAACATGAACACTGAAGCTTTCTTT
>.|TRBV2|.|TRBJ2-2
CASSELGFAGELFF
TGTGCCAGCAGTGAACTAGGGTTCGCCGGGGAGCTGTTTTTT
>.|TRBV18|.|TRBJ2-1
CASSPGLATYNEQFF
TGTGCCAGCTCACCAGGGCTTGCGACCTACAATGAGCAGTTCTTC
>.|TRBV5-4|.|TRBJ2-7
CASSLNLDSSYEQYF
TGTGCCAGCAGCTTGAACCTTGACAGTTCCTACGAGCAGTACTTC
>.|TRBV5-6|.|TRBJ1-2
CASSAKDYYGLGTF
TGTGCCAGCAGCGCAAAAGACTATTACGGTCTAGGTACCTTC
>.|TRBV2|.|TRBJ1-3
CASSEARRNTIYF
TGTGCCAGCAGTGAAGCGCGAAGAAACACCATATATTTT
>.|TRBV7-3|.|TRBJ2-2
CASSLGTLAHTGELFF
TGTGCCAGCAGCTTAGGGACTCTAGCGCATACAGGGGAGCTGTTTTTT
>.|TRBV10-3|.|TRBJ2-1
CAISDQTYNEQFF
TGTGCCATCAGTGACCAGACCTACAATGAGCAGTTCTTC
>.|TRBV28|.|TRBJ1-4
CASSLQTVKNEKLFF
TGTGCCAGCAGTTTACAGACAGTAAAGAATGAAAAACTGTTTTTT
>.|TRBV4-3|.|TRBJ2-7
CASSQDLRYEQYF
TGCGCCAGCAGCCAGGACTTACGTTACGAGCAGTACTTC
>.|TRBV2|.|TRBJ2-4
CASSEYNIQYF
TGTGCCAGCAGTGAATACAACATTCAGTACTTC
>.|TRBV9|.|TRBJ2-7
CASSAGLDSYEQYF
TGTGCCAGCAGCGCCGGACTTGATTCCTACGAGCAGTACTTC
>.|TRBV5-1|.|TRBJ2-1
CASSLLRGASYNEQFF
TGCGCCAGCAGCTTGCTACGGGGGGCCTCCTACAATGAGCAGTTCTTC
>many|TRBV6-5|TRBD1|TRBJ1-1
CASSYLGQGFEAFF
TGTGCCAGCAGTTACCTCGGACAGGGGTTTGAAGCTTTCTTT
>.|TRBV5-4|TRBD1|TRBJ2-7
CASSFRGQGGYEQYF
TGTGCCAGCAGCTTTAGGGGACAGGGAGGCTACGAGCAGTACTTC
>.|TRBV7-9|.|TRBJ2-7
CASSLGGVSYEQYF
TGTGCCAGCAGCTTAGGTGGCGTCTCCTACGAGCAGTACTTC
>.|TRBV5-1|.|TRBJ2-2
CASSPPLTGETGELFF
TGCGCCAGCAGCCCCCCTTTGACAGGTGAAACCGGGGAGCTGTTTTTT
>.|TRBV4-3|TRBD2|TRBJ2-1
CASSRGTSGIGYNEQFF
TGCGCCAGCAGCCGGGGGACTAGCGGGATCGGCTACAATGAGCAGTTCTTC